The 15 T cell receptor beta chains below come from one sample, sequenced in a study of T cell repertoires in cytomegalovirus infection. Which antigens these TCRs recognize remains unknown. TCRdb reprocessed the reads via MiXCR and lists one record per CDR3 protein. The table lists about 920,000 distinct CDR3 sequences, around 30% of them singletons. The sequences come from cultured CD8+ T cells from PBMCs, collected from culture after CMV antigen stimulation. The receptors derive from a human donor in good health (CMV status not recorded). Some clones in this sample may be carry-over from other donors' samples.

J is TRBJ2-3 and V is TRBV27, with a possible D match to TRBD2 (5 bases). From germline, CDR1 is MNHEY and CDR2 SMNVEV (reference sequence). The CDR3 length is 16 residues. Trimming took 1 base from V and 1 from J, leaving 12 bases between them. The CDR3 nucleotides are TGTGCCAGCAGTTTATTACGGGCGCGGGGCACAGATACGCAGTATTTT. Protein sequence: CASSLLRARGTDTQYF.

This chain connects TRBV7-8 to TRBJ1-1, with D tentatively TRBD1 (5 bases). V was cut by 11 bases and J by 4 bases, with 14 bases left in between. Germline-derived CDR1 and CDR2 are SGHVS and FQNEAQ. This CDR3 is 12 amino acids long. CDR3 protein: CASREGFTEAFF. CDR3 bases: TGTGCCTCCAGGGAGGGTTTCACTGAAGCTTTCTTT.

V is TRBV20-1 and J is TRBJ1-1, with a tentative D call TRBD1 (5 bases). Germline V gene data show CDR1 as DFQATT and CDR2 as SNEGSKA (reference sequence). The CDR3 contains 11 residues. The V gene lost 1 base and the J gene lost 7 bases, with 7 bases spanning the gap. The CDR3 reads CSARVGVEAFF. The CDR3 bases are TGCAGTGCTAGAGTGGGGGTTGAAGCTTTCTTT.

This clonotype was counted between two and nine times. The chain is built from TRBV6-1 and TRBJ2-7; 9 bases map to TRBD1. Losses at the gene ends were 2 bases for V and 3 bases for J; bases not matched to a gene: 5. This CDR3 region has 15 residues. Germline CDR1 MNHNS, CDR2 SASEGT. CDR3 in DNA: TGTGCCAGCAGTGAAAGGGGGACAGGGATCTACGAGCAGTACGTC. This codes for CASSERGTGIYEQYV.

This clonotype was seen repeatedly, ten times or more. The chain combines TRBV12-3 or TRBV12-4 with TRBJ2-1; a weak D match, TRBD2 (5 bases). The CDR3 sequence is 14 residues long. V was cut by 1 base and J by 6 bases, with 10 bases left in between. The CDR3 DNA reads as TGTGCCAGCAGTTTAGGGCTAGCAGTCAATGAGCAGTTCTTC. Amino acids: CASSLGLAVNEQFF.

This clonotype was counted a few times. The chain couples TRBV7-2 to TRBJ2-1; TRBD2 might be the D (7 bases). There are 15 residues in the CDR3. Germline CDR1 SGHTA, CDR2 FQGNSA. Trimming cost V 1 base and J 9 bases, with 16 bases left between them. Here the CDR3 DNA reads TGTGCCAGCAGCTTAGGGGGGCGGAGGGGGGGTGAGCAGTTCTTC. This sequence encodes CASSLGGRRGGEQFF.

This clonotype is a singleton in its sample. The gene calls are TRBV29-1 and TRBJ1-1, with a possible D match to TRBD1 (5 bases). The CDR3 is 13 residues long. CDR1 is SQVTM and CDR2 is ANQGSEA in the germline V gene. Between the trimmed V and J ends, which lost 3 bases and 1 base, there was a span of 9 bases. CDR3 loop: CSVDWTSNTEAFF. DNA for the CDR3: TGCAGCGTTGATTGGACATCGAACACTGAAGCTTTCTTT. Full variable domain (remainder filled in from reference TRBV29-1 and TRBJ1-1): SAVISQKPSRDICQRGTSLTIQCQVDSQVTMMFWYRQQPGQSLTLIATANQGSEATYESGFVIDKFPISRPNLTFSTLTVSNMSPEDSSIYLCSVDWTSNTEAFFGQGTRLTVV.

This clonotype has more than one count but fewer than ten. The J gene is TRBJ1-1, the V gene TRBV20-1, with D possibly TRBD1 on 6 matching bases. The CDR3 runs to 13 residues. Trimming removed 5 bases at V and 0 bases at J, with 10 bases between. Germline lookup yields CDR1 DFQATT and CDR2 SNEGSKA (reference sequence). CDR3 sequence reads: CSAPGTMNTEAFF. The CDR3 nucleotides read TGCAGTGCTCCCGGGACAATGAACACTGAAGCTTTCTTT.

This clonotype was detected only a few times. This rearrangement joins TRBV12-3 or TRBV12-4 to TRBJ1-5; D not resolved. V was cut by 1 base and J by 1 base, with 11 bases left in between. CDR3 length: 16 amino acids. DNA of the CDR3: TGTGCCAGCAGTTTAGGAGTTCTTGGGAGCAATCAGCCCCAGCATTTT. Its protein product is CASSLGVLGSNQPQHF.

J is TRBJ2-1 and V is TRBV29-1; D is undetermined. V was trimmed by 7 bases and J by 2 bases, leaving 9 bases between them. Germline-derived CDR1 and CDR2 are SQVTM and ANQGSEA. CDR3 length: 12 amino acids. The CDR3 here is CSADHTYNEQFF. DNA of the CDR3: TGCAGCGCCGACCACACCTACAATGAGCAGTTCTTC.

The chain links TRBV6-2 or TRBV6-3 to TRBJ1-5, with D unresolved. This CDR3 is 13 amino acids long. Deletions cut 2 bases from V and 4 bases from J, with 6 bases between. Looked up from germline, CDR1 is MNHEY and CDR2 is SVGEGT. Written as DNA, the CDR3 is TGTGCCAGCAGTTACAAGTGGAATCAGCCCCAGCATTTT. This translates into CASSYKWNQPQHF.

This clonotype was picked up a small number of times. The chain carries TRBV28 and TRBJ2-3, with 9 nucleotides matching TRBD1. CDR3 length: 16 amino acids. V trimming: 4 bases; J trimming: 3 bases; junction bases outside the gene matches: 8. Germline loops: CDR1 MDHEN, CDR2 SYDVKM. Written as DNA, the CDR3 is TGTGCCAGCAGTTCTCCGGGACAGGGAATGACAGATACGCAGTATTTT. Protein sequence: CASSSPGQGMTDTQYF.

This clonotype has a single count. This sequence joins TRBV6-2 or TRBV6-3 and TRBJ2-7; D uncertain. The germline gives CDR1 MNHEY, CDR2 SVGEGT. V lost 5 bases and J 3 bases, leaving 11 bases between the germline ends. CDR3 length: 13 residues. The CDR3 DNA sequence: TGTGCCAGCAGTGCCACGGAAAACTACGAGCAGTACGTC. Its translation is CASSATENYEQYV.

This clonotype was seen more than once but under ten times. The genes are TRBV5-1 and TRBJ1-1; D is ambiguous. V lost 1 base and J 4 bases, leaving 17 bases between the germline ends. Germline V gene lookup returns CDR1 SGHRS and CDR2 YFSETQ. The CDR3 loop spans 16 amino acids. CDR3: CASSLNRPSGITEAFF. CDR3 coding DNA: TGCGCCAGCAGCTTGAATCGGCCCTCTGGAATCACTGAAGCTTTCTTT.

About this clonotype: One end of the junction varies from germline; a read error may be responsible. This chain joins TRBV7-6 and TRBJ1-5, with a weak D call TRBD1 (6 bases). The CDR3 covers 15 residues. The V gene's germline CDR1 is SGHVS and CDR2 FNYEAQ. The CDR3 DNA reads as TGTGACAGCAGCGGTGGGGGTGGGGACACGCAGCCCCAGCATTTT. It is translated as CDSSGGGGDTQPQHF.